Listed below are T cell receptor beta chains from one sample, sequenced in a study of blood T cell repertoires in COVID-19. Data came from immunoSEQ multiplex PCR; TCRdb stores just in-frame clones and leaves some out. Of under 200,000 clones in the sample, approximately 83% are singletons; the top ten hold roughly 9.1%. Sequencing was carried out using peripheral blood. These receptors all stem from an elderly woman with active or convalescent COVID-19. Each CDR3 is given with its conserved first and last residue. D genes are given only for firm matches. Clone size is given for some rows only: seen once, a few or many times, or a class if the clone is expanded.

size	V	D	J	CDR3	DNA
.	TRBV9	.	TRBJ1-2	CASSSTPGAYGYTF	TGTGCCAGCAGCTCGACCCCAGGGGCCTATGGCTACACCTTC
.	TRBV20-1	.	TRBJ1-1	CSATVNTEAFF	TGCAGTGCGACAGTGAACACTGAAGCTTTCTTT
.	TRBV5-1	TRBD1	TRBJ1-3	CASREGATGNTIYF	TGCGCCAGCAGGGAGGGGGCAACTGGAAACACCATATATTTT
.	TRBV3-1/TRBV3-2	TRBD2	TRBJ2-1	CASNGGYNEQFF	TGTGCCAGCAACGGGGGGTACAATGAGCAGTTCTTC
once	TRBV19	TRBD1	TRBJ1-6	CASSVGQINSPLHF	TGTGCCAGTAGTGTGGGACAGATTAATTCACCCCTCCACTTT
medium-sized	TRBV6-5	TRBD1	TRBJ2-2	CASRVTGEYTGELFF	TGTGCCAGCAGGGTGACAGGGGAGTACACCGGGGAGCTGTTTTTT
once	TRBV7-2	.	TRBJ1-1	CASSLTGLNTEAFF	TGTGCCAGCAGCCTGACAGGTCTGAACACTGAAGCTTTCTTT
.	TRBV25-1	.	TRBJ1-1	CASSEGSWKAFF	TGTGCCAGCAGTGAGGGCAGCTGGAAAGCTTTCTTT
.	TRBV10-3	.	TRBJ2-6	CAISESDASGWVKGANVLTF	TGTGCCATCAGTGAGTCCGATGCATCAGGGTGGGTGAAAGGGGCCAACGTCCTGACTTTC
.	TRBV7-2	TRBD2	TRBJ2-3	CASSSSGGDTDTQYF	TGTGCCAGCAGCTCGAGCGGGGGGGACACAGATACGCAGTATTTT
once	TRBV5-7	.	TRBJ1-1	CASSLISVNTEAFF	TGTGCCAGCAGCTTGATCTCTGTGAACACTGAAGCTTTCTTT
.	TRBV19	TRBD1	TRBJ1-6	CASSIGGQGNSPLHF	TGTGCCAGTAGTATAGGTGGACAGGGCAATTCACCCCTCCACTTT
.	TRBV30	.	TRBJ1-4	CAFSGPTVYNEKLFF	TGTGCTTTCAGTGGCCCGACAGTCTATAATGAAAAACTGTTTTTT
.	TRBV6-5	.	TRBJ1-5	CASRRSRDNQPQHF	TGTGCCAGCAGACGATCCAGGGACAATCAGCCCCAGCATTTT
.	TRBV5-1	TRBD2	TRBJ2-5	CASSSQLAGEETQYF	TGCGCCAGCAGCTCTCAACTAGCGGGGGAAGAGACCCAGTACTTC
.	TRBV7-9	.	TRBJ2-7	CASSPYYEQYF	TGTGCCAGCAGCCCCTACTACGAGCAGTACTTC